This T cell receptor (beta chain) came from a study of blood T cell repertoires in COVID-19. This clone has just a few counts. V trimming: 10 bases; J trimming: 4 bases; junction bases outside the gene matches: 5. Germline CDR1 reads SNHLY; CDR2 reads FYNNEI. CDR3 size: 13 residues. Per the authors' pipeline: Amplification from reference gene primers served as the basis for estimated nucleated cell counts. Using immunoSEQ multiplex PCR, the repertoire was profiled, and TCRdb retains in-frame clones only, with some absent. D and trimming come from the DNA, and the V and J calls and clone size come from that table. The sample has 380,000 or so clones, approximately 86% seen once; the top ten hold less than 9%. Seattle's enrolled individuals joined amid active infection and were then monitored longitudinally.

J is TRBJ2-1 and V is TRBV2; 9 nucleotides align to TRBD1. The source is a woman aged 55-75 years with COVID-19, enrolled during active disease. Source material: peripheral blood. The CDR3: CAIAGTGYNEQFF. The CDR3 region has the DNA TGTGCCATTGCAGGGACAGGGTACAATGAGCAGTTCTTC.